This TCR beta chain comes out of a study of blood T cell repertoires in COVID-19. Study summary: Acute and convalescent COVID-19 samples came from the United States, Italy and Spain.

Germline lookup yields CDR1 SEHNR and CDR2 FQNEAQ (reference sequence). This CDR3 has 13 amino acids. V gave up 6 bases and J gave up 5 bases, with 10 bases separating them. The age range of participants was about 18 to 100 years, with residence in approximately 25 US areas. Each participant's cohort was designated according to participant-reported clinical history. Two consecutive negative NP/OP PCR tests, clearance, or resolved symptoms defined Cohort 3 recovery. Sequencing was performed with immunoSEQ multiplex PCR; in TCRdb, only in-frame clones are kept and a portion is missing. This table has 150,000 to 180,000 clones, 80% to 90% appearing once.

This chain connects TRBV7-9 to TRBJ1-4; D is possibly TRBD1 (5 bases). The clonotype was recovered from a man aged 50 to 59 who had recovered from COVID-19. Material: PBMCs or T cells enriched from blood (not recorded which). CDR3: CASSDRGNEKLFF. The CDR3, as DNA: TGTGCCAGCAGTGACCGGGGGAATGAAAAACTGTTTTTT.